The 29 T cell receptor beta chains below all came from one sample that was sequenced in a study of blood T cell repertoires in COVID-19 (dated by TCRdb to about 2020). Library method: the immunoSEQ multiplex PCR assay. TCRdb holds this immuneACCESS table with in-frame rearrangements only. Some clones are missing; in checked studies, unresolved V genes explain under half, and the rest has no known cause. The table for this sample lists hundreds of thousands of clones; about 89% of them were counted only once. Jointly, the top ten make up roughly 7.4% of the sample. Material: peripheral blood. The receptors come from a woman in her forties or fifties with COVID-19, enrolled during active disease.

V gene TRBV2 combines with J gene TRBJ2-7; D may be TRBD2 (5 bases). In germline, CDR1 is SNHLY, CDR2 FYNNEI. The CDR3 extends over 16 amino acids. Between the trimmed V and J ends, which lost 1 base and 5 bases, there was a span of 18 bases. This CDR3 reads CASSEDLRARTDEQYF. For the CDR3, the DNA is TGTGCCAGCAGTGAAGACTTAAGGGCCCGGACTGACGAGCAGTACTTC.

The chain joins TRBV6-5 to TRBJ2-7, with TRBD2 matching 8 bases. Germline V gives CDR1 MNHEY, CDR2 SVGAGI. CDR3 length: 13 residues. V was pared by 7 bases and J by 1 base, with 3 bases of the junction left unmatched. CDR3 loop: CASITGGSYEQYF. CDR3 sequence (DNA): TGTGCCAGCATAACGGGAGGGTCCTACGAGCAGTACTTC.

The chain uses TRBV5-1 and TRBJ1-4; possibly TRBD1 for D (5 bases). The CDR3 runs to 14 residues. The germline gives CDR1 SGHRS, CDR2 YFSETQ. Trimming took 3 bases from V and 8 from J, leaving 14 bases between them. The CDR3 spells CASSSDSHQEKLFF. CDR3 nucleotides: TGCGCCAGCAGCTCAGACAGTCATCAGGAAAAACTGTTTTTT.

This chain links TRBV3-1 (or the pseudogene TRBV3-2) with TRBJ1-2, with TRBD1 matching 7 bases. Germline loops: CDR1 LGHDT, CDR2 YNNKEL (reference sequence). The CDR3 extends over 11 amino acids. The ends lost 1 base at V and 14 bases at J; junction bases unmatched: 4. CDR3 nucleotide sequence: TGTGCCAGCAGCCAAGGGGACAGCCAGACCTTC. Protein sequence: CASSQGDSQTF.

The V gene is TRBV5-1, the J gene TRBJ1-1; D gene ambiguous. V lost 4 bases, J lost 4 bases, and 11 bases lay in between. Germline V gene lookup returns CDR1 SGHRS and CDR2 YFSETQ. The CDR3 is made up of 13 amino acids. CDR3 nucleotides: TGCGCCAGCAGCCCCATTGTGCGCACTGAAGCTTTCTTT. This codes for CASSPIVRTEAFF.

The chain combines TRBV7-3 with TRBJ2-2; maybe TRBD1 (6 bases). Germline V lookup: CDR1 SGHTA, CDR2 FQGTGA. The V end lost 1 base, the J end lost 6 bases, and 12 bases lay between the germline ends. The CDR3 has 15 residues. CDR3 loop: CASSLNPHRAGELFF. As DNA, the CDR3 is TGTGCCAGCAGCTTAAACCCCCACAGGGCCGGGGAGCTGTTTTTT. The complete variable domain, with remaining parts taken from reference TRBV7-3 and TRBJ2-2, reads GAGVSQTPSNKVTEKGKYVELRCDPISGHTALYWYRQSLGQGPEFLIYFQGTGAADDSGLPNDRFFAVRPEGSVSTLKIQRTERGDSAVYLCASSLNPHRAGELFFGEGSRLTVL.

The chain carries TRBV12-3 or TRBV12-4 and TRBJ1-1, with D maybe TRBD1 (5 bases). The CDR3 sequence is 11 residues long. Trimming pared 4 bases from V and 6 bases from J, leaving 6 bases between. Here the CDR3 DNA reads TGTGCCAGCAGTTGGGGCTCTGAAGCTTTCTTT. It encodes CASSWGSEAFF.

The chain recombines TRBV6-5 with TRBJ2-7; a weak D match, TRBD2 (7 bases). Trimming pared 7 bases from V and 7 bases from J, leaving 23 bases between. Germline CDR1 MNHEY, CDR2 SVGAGI. The CDR3 extends over 15 amino acids. The chain's CDR3 is CASTQVAGALREQYF. The DNA of the CDR3 is TGTGCCAGCACCCAGGTGGCGGGGGCCCTTCGGGAGCAGTACTTC.

This chain uses TRBV2 with TRBJ1-1; a weak D match, TRBD1 (5 bases). The CDR3 length is 17 residues. V was clipped by 8 bases and J by 1 base, with 23 bases between them. The germline CDR1 and CDR2 sequences are SNHLY and FYNNEI. CDR3 DNA: TGTGCCAGCGCCCTCGACAGACTCCTCACCCAGAACACTGAAGCTTTCTTT. Translated: CASALDRLLTQNTEAFF.

This clone showed up just a few times. The chain recombines TRBV6-1 with TRBJ1-5, with 8 bases lining up with TRBD1. CDR1 and CDR2 from the germline V gene are MNHNS and SASEGT. The CDR3 totals 17 residues. V shed 3 bases and J 4 bases; nucleotides not matched to a gene: 11. The CDR3 reads CASSEDRVRAANQPQHF. CDR3 coding DNA: TGTGCCAGCAGTGAGGACAGGGTCCGCGCCGCTAATCAGCCCCAGCATTTT.

CDR3 loop: CASSPIWGRGGISLHTDTQYF. The CDR3 coding sequence is TGTGCCAGCAGCCCAATATGGGGTCGCGGGGGGATCTCACTACACACAGATACGCAGTATTTT. The gene calls are TRBV3-1 (or the pseudogene TRBV3-2) and TRBJ2-3; 8 bases line up with TRBD2. V was pared by 4 bases and J by 2 bases, with 23 bases of the junction left unmatched. The CDR3 runs 21 residues. Per the germline V gene, CDR1 is LGHDT and CDR2 is YNNKEL (reference sequence).

CDR3 DNA: TGTGCCTGGCGCTGGACAGGGGGCGCGAGGGGCTACACCTTC. Its protein product is CAWRWTGGARGYTF. The chain carries TRBV30 and TRBJ1-2; 11 bases align to TRBD1. CDR3 length equals 14 residues. The trim removed 5 bases at V and 8 bases at J, leaving 10 bases unmatched. CDR1 is GTSNPN, CDR2 SVGIG, per germline (reference sequence).

V usage is TRBV5-1 and J usage is TRBJ2-1; 15 bases map to TRBD2. The CDR3 spans 16 residues. The J segment lost 6 bases and the V segment lost 3 bases, leaving 4 bases of the junction unmatched. Germline lookup yields CDR1 SGHRS and CDR2 YFSETQ. The CDR3 spells CASSSGLAGGPNEQFF. The CDR3 DNA reads as TGCGCCAGCAGCTCGGGACTAGCGGGGGGCCCCAATGAGCAGTTCTTC.

This clone has a handful of counts. The rearrangement joins TRBV5-5 to TRBJ1-5; D remains unclear. V gave up 3 bases and J gave up 7 bases, with 14 bases separating them. The CDR3 totals 14 residues. CDR1 is SGHKS and CDR2 is YYEKEE in the germline V gene (reference sequence). CDR3 loop: CASSWGVTGQPQHF. The CDR3 DNA reads as TGTGCCAGCAGCTGGGGAGTTACGGGGCAGCCCCAGCATTTT.

The gene calls are TRBV12-3 or TRBV12-4 and TRBJ2-5; no reliable D call. The CDR3 contains 12 residues. Trimming took off 5 bases at V and 5 bases at J, with 9 bases between the two ends. CDR3 amino acids: CASSPQWETQYF. In DNA, the CDR3 is TGTGCCAGCAGTCCTCAGTGGGAGACCCAGTACTTC.

This clone was counted once. The chain combines TRBV6-5 with TRBJ1-6, with D possibly TRBD1 on 6 matching bases. V was pared by 4 bases and J by 14 bases, with 12 bases between. CDR1 is MNHEY and CDR2 is SVGAGI in the germline V gene. The CDR3 covers 12 residues. The CDR3 DNA reads as TGTGCCAGCAGTTCCGGGACACCTACCCTCCACTTT. Translating it yields CASSSGTPTLHF.

The CDR3 loop reads CASSQVGQINIQYF. CDR3 bases: TGTGCCAGCAGCCAAGTTGGGCAAATCAACATTCAGTACTTC. The rearrangement joins TRBV3-1 (or the pseudogene TRBV3-2) to TRBJ2-4; D not certain. Trimming pared 1 base from V and 7 bases from J, leaving 11 bases between. This CDR3 is 14 amino acids long. The V gene's germline CDR1 is LGHDT and CDR2 YNNKEL (reference sequence).

This chain uses TRBV5-1 with TRBJ1-1; 7 bases match TRBD1. This CDR3 region has 15 residues. Germline loops: CDR1 SGHRS, CDR2 YFSETQ. V trimming: 0 bases; J trimming: 0 bases; junction bases outside the gene matches: 2. CDR3 residues: CASSLEGQVNTEAFF. The CDR3 DNA reads TGCGCCAGCAGCTTGGAAGGACAGGTGAACACTGAAGCTTTCTTT.

The rearrangement links TRBV4-1 to TRBJ2-7, with D tentatively TRBD1 (6 bases). The CDR3 is made up of 16 amino acids. V lost 5 bases, J lost 3 bases, and 20 bases lay in between. Germline V gene data show CDR1 as MGHRA and CDR2 as YSYEKL. As DNA, the CDR3 is TGCGCCAGCAGCTCGTGGTCGGGACAAAACATCTACGAGCAGTACTTC. Protein sequence: CASSSWSGQNIYEQYF.

The chain's CDR3 is CASSLTGGSNQPQHF. CDR3 sequence (DNA): TGTGCCAGCAGCCTAACGGGGGGTAGCAATCAGCCCCAGCATTTT. The J gene is TRBJ1-5, the V gene TRBV9, with D tentatively TRBD1 (5 bases). In germline, CDR1 is SGDLS, CDR2 YYNGEE. V was clipped by 4 bases and J by 0 bases, with 11 bases between them. This CDR3 spans 15 amino acids.

In its sample, this clone was seen once. The chain is built from TRBV12-5 and TRBJ1-1, with D hard to call. Germline lookup yields CDR1 LGHNT and CDR2 FRNRAP. Trimming took 0 bases from V and 1 from J, leaving 24 bases between them. The CDR3 contains 20 residues. The CDR3 here is CASGLVLVPQFRHGNTEAFF. CDR3 in DNA: TGTGCTAGTGGTTTGGTACTGGTTCCCCAATTTAGACACGGGAACACTGAAGCTTTCTTT.

V gene TRBV12-3 or TRBV12-4 combines with J gene TRBJ2-1; the D is unclear. The length of the CDR3 is 13 residues. V was pared by 2 bases and J by 5 bases, with 7 bases between. The CDR3 sequence is CASSLSSNNEQFF. The CDR3 DNA follows: TGTGCCAGCAGTTTAAGCTCAAACAATGAGCAGTTCTTC.

The genes are TRBV5-1 and TRBJ2-5, with 7 nucleotides matching TRBD1. There are 14 residues in the CDR3. The V and J ends lost 4 bases and 3 bases, in that order; junction bases with no gene match: 6. Germline-derived CDR1 and CDR2 are SGHRS and YFSETQ. CDR3 protein: CASSPLQGEETQYF. The CDR3 coding sequence is TGCGCCAGCAGCCCCCTCCAGGGGGAAGAGACCCAGTACTTC.

In DNA form, the CDR3 reads TGCGCCAGCAGCCAACTCGAGGGGGGGGCAGATACGCAGTATTTT. This translates into CASSQLEGGADTQYF. The genes are TRBV4-1 and TRBJ2-3; weak D call: TRBD2 (7 bases). The CDR3 contains 15 residues. The V end was cut by 2 bases, the J end by 4 bases, with 13 bases between. The V gene's germline CDR1 is MGHRA and CDR2 YSYEKL.

V usage is TRBV7-9 and J usage is TRBJ2-7; weak D call: TRBD2 (6 bases). The ends were cut back, 4 bases at V and 7 bases at J, with 8 bases in the middle. Germline CDR1 and CDR2: SEHNR and FQNEAQ (reference sequence). This CDR3 contains 11 residues. The CDR3 DNA follows: TGTGCCAGCAGCTGGACTACAGAGCAGTACTTC. Amino acids: CASSWTTEQYF.

This chain joins TRBV2 and TRBJ2-7, with a tentative D call TRBD1 (5 bases). V shed 5 bases and J shed 4 bases, with 15 bases lying between them. This CDR3 spans 14 amino acids. Germline CDR1 and CDR2: SNHLY and FYNNEI. CDR3: CASSLQGLMYEQYF. DNA of the CDR3: TGTGCCAGCAGTTTGCAGGGCTTAATGTACGAGCAGTACTTC.

This rearrangement joins TRBV5-4 to TRBJ1-4, with a possible D match to TRBD1 (5 bases). Trimming pared 2 bases from V and 5 bases from J, leaving 10 bases between. The CDR3 consists of 14 residues. Germline values: CDR1 SGHNT, CDR2 YYREEE (reference sequence). In nucleotides, the CDR3 is TGTGCCAGCAGCTTTGACAGCCGGAATGAAAAACTGTTTTTT. It translates to CASSFDSRNEKLFF.

A single count supports this clone. The rearrangement links TRBV30 to TRBJ1-1; D gene unclear. Trimming removed 5 bases at V and 5 bases at J, with 18 bases between. The CDR3 sequence is 14 residues long. Germline V CDR1 and CDR2: GTSNPN, SVGIG (reference sequence). For the CDR3, the DNA is TGTGCCTGGTCCCCTGGGGTGGGGAGGACTGAAGCTTTCTTT. Translated: CAWSPGVGRTEAFF.

Comments on this clone: The same CDR3 arises from other DNA sequences in this sample as well. The chain links TRBV6-5 to TRBJ2-7; the match to TRBD1 covers 10 bases. The J segment lost 4 bases and the V segment lost 5 bases, leaving 5 bases of the junction unmatched. This CDR3 has 14 residues. Germline values: CDR1 MNHEY, CDR2 SVGAGI. In nucleotides, the CDR3 is TGTGCCAGCAGTCCGGACAGGGGGAGGTACGAGCAGTACTTC. The encoded protein is CASSPDRGRYEQYF.